Shown below are 23 T cell receptor beta chains from a single sample sequenced in a study of tumor and adjacent non-tumor tissue in lung cancer. Three rounds of nested PCR, following a modified ARM-PCR protocol, produced the TCRbeta library. TCRdb recomputed calls from the multiplex PCR reads with MiXCR, one row per CDR3 protein. The sample holds about 110,000 distinct CDR3 sequences, around 75% seen once. The template was RNA from unsorted bulk tissue. Sample: lung tumor tissue. All receptors derive from a woman in her sixties or seventies with non-small cell lung cancer.

Worth noting for this clonotype: Just one base apart from a much larger clone, this may be a read error. This chain links TRBV4-1 with TRBJ1-4; D gene ambiguous. Deletions cut 4 bases from V and 7 bases from J, with 13 bases between. Germline V gene data show CDR1 as MGHRA and CDR2 as YSYEKL. There are 14 residues in the CDR3. The CDR3 region is CASSLSGNLEKLFF. The CDR3 nucleotides read TGCGCCAGCAGCCTCAGCGGCAACCTTGAAAAACTGTTTTTT.

Concerning this clonotype itself: The junction departs from the called germline gene at one end, perhaps through a read error. CDR3 region: CITQPNDGQAQHF. In nucleotides, the CDR3 is TGCATTACTCAGCCCAATGACGGTCAGGCCCAGCATTTT. The V call is TRBV20-1, the J call TRBJ1-5; no clear D. The CDR3 is made up of 13 amino acids. Per the germline V gene, CDR1 is DFQATT and CDR2 is SNEGSKA (reference sequence).

As for this clonotype: It may be a read error: a sequence one base away is much more abundant. The CDR3 nucleotides are TGTGCCAGCAGTCTCCTTACAGGGGGAAAGGCCGGGGAGCTGTTGTTT. This translates into CASSLLTGGKAGELLF. The chain is built from TRBV28 and TRBJ2-2; 8 positions agree with TRBD1. Per germline, CDR1 MDHEN and CDR2 SYDVKM. The CDR3 contains 16 residues. Full variable domain (missing parts from reference TRBV28 and TRBJ2-2): DVKVTQSSRYLVKRTGEKVFLECVQDMDHENMFWYRQDPGLGLRLIYFSYDVKMKEKGDIPEGYSVSREKKERFSLILESASTNQTSMYLCASSLLTGGKAGELLFGEGSRLTVL.

This chain connects TRBV11-2 to TRBJ2-1; D is unclear. Between the trimmed V and J ends, which lost 5 bases and 9 bases, there was a span of 14 bases. The V gene's germline CDR1 is SGHAT and CDR2 FQNNGV. The CDR3 has 13 residues. The CDR3 DNA sequence: TGTGCCAGCAGCGCTGTACAAGACACTGAGCAGTTCTTC. This sequence encodes CASSAVQDTEQFF.

This clonotype was seen only once. The DNA of the CDR3 is TGTGCCAGCAGCCCCAACGGGGAGAGGGGCTACACCTTC. Translated: CASSPNGERGYTF. The J gene is TRBJ1-2, the V gene TRBV11-2, with unresolved D. The CDR3 extends over 13 amino acids. Trimming removed 5 bases at V and 8 bases at J, with 15 bases between. CDR1 is SGHAT and CDR2 is FQNNGV in the germline V gene.

This sequence joins TRBV12-3 or TRBV12-4 and TRBJ2-1, with 13 nucleotides matching TRBD2. This CDR3 contains 17 residues. V was clipped by 1 base and J by 8 bases; unmatched bases: 8. The CDR3 loop reads CASSLDPLAGGPHEQFF. DNA of the CDR3: TGTGCCAGCAGTTTAGACCCACTAGCGGGGGGGCCCCATGAGCAGTTCTTC.

As to this clonotype: Being one base from a much bigger clone, this may be a read error. V and J are TRBV20-1 and TRBJ1-2, with D tentatively TRBD1 (5 bases). The CDR3 length is 14 residues. The V gene lost 2 bases and the J gene lost 2 bases, with 12 bases spanning the gap. Germline V gene lookup returns CDR1 DFQATT and CDR2 SNEGSKA (reference sequence). CDR3 DNA sequence: TGCAGTGCTAGATGGCGGGACGTCAACTATGGCTACACCTTC. This translates into CSARWRDVNYGYTF.

In the case of this clonotype: Without the conserved terminal phenylalanine or tryptophan, this CDR3 likely stems from a read error. No DNA is shown, since the ends of the CDR3 on it are uncertain; the CDR3 is the one TCRdb lists. The chain recombines TRBV11-2 with TRBJ1-5; the table's D gene call, TRBD1, was not cross checked with the DNA. The CDR3 extends over 13 residues, inclusive of both ends. From germline, CDR1 is SGHAT and CDR2 FQNNGV. This CDR3 is CASSRDRGHPHHL.

The chain joins TRBV11-2 to TRBJ2-3, with D unclear. V was pared by 1 base and J by 4 bases, with 12 bases between. The CDR3 is made up of 15 amino acids. Germline V gene data show CDR1 as SGHAT and CDR2 as FQNNGV. The CDR3: CASSLVTRVPDTQYF. DNA of the CDR3: TGTGCCAGCAGCTTAGTCACCCGGGTCCCAGATACGCAGTATTTT.

In this sample, this clonotype turned up many times. V usage is TRBV20-1 and J usage is TRBJ1-1; D not resolved. V was pared by 2 bases and J by 8 bases, with 21 bases between. This CDR3 spans 15 amino acids. Germline V lookup: CDR1 DFQATT, CDR2 SNEGSKA (reference sequence). Written as DNA, the CDR3 is TGCAGTGCTAGACCGGGCCCAATGGGAGGGCCCGAAGCTTTCTTT. Translating it yields CSARPGPMGGPEAFF.

In regard to this clonotype: At one boundary the junction diverges from the germline segment, which might be a read error. The rearrangement joins TRBV6-2 or TRBV6-3 to TRBJ2-7; the D is unclear. Germline CDR1 is MNHEY and CDR2 is SVGEGT. The CDR3 covers 14 residues. This chain's CDR3 is CAGSYSGASYEQYF. In DNA, the CDR3 is TGTGCCGGCAGTTACTCAGGAGCCTCCTACGAGCAGTACTTC.

A remark on this clonotype: A read error may be the cause here, since a much bigger clone is one base away. The gene calls are TRBV6-2 or TRBV6-3 and TRBJ2-7; TRBD1 might be the D (6 bases). CDR3 length: 13 amino acids. Germline V gives CDR1 MNHEY, CDR2 SVGEGT. In nucleotides, the CDR3 is TGTGCCAGCAGAACGACAGGATCCTACGGGCAGTACTTC. Translated: CASRTTGSYGQYF.

This clonotype appeared many times. The CDR3 loop is CASSYIPGQGYEQYF. The DNA for the CDR3 is TGTGCCAGCAGTTACATCCCGGGACAGGGCTACGAGCAGTACTTC. V gene TRBV6-5 combines with J gene TRBJ2-7; 9 bases are a match to TRBD1. The CDR3 spans 15 residues. V trimming: 2 bases; J trimming: 3 bases; junction bases outside the gene matches: 5. Germline-derived CDR1 and CDR2 are MNHEY and SVGAGI.

The CDR3 DNA reads TGTGCCAGCAGACTACGGACATGGGGAACGGATACGCAGCATTTT. Its protein product is CASRLRTWGTDTQHF. The rearrangement uses TRBV11-2 and TRBJ2-3; D may be TRBD1 (5 bases). Matching the DNA end better, TRBJ1-5 makes the J call doubtful. Germline assignment: CDR1 SGHAT and CDR2 FQNNGV. The CDR3 consists of 15 residues.

Note on this clonotype: A read error may be the cause here, since a much bigger clone is one base away. CDR3: CASSSKRENTGDLFF. The DNA of the CDR3 is TGTGCCAGCAGTTCGAAGCGGGAGAACACCGGGGACCTGTTTTTT. The rearrangement links TRBV6-2 or TRBV6-3 to TRBJ2-2; TRBD2 aligns across 8 bases. This CDR3 has 15 residues. Germline V CDR1 and CDR2: MNHEY, SVGEGT.

There are many counts of this clonotype. The chain couples TRBV20-1 to TRBJ2-5, with TRBD2 identical over 8 bases. Germline CDR1 reads DFQATT; CDR2 reads SNEGSKA (reference sequence). V gave up 4 bases and J gave up 4 bases; unmatched junction bases: 8. This CDR3 is 14 amino acids long. The CDR3 bases are TGCAGTGCTACGGCAGCGGGAGTGGGAGAGACCCAGTACTTC. Protein: CSATAAGVGETQYF.

This clonotype was detected ten times or more. The genes are TRBV20-1 and TRBJ2-1; TRBD2 agrees at 12 bases. There are 14 residues in the CDR3. Germline V CDR1 and CDR2: DFQATT, SNEGSKA (reference sequence). The V segment lost 6 bases and the J segment 2 bases; nucleotides outside the gene matches: 2. The CDR3 DNA is TGCAGTGCCAGACTAGCGGGGGCCTACAATGAGCAGTTCTTC. It specifies CSARLAGAYNEQFF.

Ten or more counts support this clonotype. The chain uses TRBV28 and TRBJ2-3; 8 bases map to TRBD2. The CDR3 is 16 residues long. The germline V gene has CDR1 MDHEN and CDR2 SYDVKM. With 6 bases clipped from V and 1 base from J, the junction kept 9 bases outside the gene matches. CDR3 DNA: TGTGCCAGCAGACCTTTAGGGCGGGGGGGCACAGATACGCAGTATTTT. The encoded protein is CASRPLGRGGTDTQYF. The full variable domain, with the rest looked up from reference TRBV28 and TRBJ2-3, is DVKVTQSSRYLVKRTGEKVFLECVQDMDHENMFWYRQDPGLGLRLIYFSYDVKMKEKGDIPEGYSVSREKKERFSLILESASTNQTSMYLCASRPLGRGGTDTQYFGPGTRLTVL.

With respect to this clonotype: A read error may explain this, as a much larger clone is one base away. This chain links TRBV6-2 or TRBV6-3 with TRBJ2-7, with D perhaps matching TRBD1 (5 bases). The germline V gene encodes CDR1 MNHEY and CDR2 SVGEGT. The germline V and J ends were trimmed by 5 bases and 4 bases, with 12 bases remaining between them. CDR3 length equals 13 residues. The CDR3 bases are TGTGCCAGCAGTGGCGGACACCTTTACGAGCAGTACTTC. It is translated as CASSGGHLYEQYF.

A word on this clonotype: A read error may account for a junction end that differs from germline. The V and J genes are TRBV29-1 and TRBJ1-2; D gene ambiguous. CDR1 and CDR2 from the germline V gene are SQVTM and ANQGSEA. The CDR3 is 16 amino acids. The CDR3 is CSVEGEIIKEPYCYTF. For the CDR3, the DNA is TGCAGCGTTGAAGGAGAGATCATTAAGGAACCCTATTGCTACACCTTC.

A note on this clonotype: Given a much more abundant clone one base away, this may be a read error. J is TRBJ1-1 and V is TRBV28; 10 bases line up with TRBD1. The CDR3 has 15 amino acids. CDR1 and CDR2 from the germline V gene are MDHEN and SYDVKM. CDR3 loop: CASRARTGGRTEAIF. The CDR3 DNA reads TGTGCCAGCAGAGCGCGGACAGGGGGGCGGACTGAAGCTATCTTT.

Turning to this clonotype: Sequence at one end of the junction differs from germline and may be a read error. V gene TRBV20-1 combines with J gene TRBJ1-1, with D possibly TRBD1 on 5 matching bases. Germline values: CDR1 DFQATT, CDR2 SNEGSKA (reference sequence). This CDR3 has 15 residues. CDR3 sequence: CRPQTGGVMNTEVFF. CDR3 nucleotide sequence: TGCAGACCCCAGACGGGGGGAGTCATGAACACTGAAGTTTTCTTT.

In regard to this clonotype: One junction end does not reproduce the germline sequence, and a read error may be involved. The gene calls are TRBV6-2 or TRBV6-3 and TRBJ2-3; no definite D call. This CDR3 has 14 amino acids. Germline-derived CDR1 and CDR2 are MNHEY and SVGEGT. CDR3: CVSSLDVDRDTQYF. CDR3 bases: TGTGTCAGCAGTCTCGACGTGGATAGGGATACGCAGTATTTT.